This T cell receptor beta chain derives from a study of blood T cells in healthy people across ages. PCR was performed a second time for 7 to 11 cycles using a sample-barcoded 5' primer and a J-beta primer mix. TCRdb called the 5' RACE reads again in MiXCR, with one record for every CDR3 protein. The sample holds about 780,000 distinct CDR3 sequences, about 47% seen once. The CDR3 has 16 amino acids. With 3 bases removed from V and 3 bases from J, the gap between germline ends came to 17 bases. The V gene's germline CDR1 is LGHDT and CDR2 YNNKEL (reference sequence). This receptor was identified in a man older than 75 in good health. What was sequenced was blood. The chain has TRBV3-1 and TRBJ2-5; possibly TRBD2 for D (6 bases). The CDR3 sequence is CASSHPTVAGKETQYF. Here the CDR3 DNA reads TGTGCCAGCAGCCACCCGACAGTTGCGGGAAAAGAGACCCAGTACTTC.